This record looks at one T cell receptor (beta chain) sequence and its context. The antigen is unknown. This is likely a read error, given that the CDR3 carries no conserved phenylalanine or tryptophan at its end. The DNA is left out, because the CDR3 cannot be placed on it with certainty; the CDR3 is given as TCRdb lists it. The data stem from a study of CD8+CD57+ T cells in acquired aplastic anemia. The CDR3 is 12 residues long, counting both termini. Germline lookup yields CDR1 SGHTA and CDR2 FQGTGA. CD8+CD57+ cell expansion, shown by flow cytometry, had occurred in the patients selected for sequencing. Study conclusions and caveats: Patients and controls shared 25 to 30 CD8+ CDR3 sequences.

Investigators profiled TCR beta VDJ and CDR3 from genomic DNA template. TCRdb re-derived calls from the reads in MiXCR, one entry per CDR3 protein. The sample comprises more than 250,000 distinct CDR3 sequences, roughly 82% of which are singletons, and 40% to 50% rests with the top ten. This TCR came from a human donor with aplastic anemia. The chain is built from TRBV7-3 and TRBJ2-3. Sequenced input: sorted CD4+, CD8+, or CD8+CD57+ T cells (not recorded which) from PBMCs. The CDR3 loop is CASSLGAGTQSL.